Below are 32 T cell receptor beta chains sequenced from a single sample in a study of blood T cells in healthy people across ages. Alongside a J-beta primer mix, a sample-barcoded 5' primer served in a second PCR lasting roughly 7 to 11 cycles. TCRdb reprocessed the 5' RACE reads via MiXCR and lists one record per CDR3 protein. In the table there are about 1,000,000 distinct CDR3 sequences, around 43% of which are singletons. The sample consisted of blood. The receptors stem from a woman aged 60-70 years in good health.

The rearrangement uses TRBV7-2 and TRBJ1-4, with D maybe TRBD1 (5 bases). The V and J ends lost 1 base and 7 bases respectively, with 10 bases between them. Germline values: CDR1 SGHTA, CDR2 FQGNSA. CDR3 length equals 14 residues. The CDR3 reads CASSLDGAGEKLFF. The DNA for the CDR3 is TGTGCCAGCAGCTTAGACGGGGCGGGTGAAAAACTGTTTTTT. Combining the CDR3 with reference TRBV7-2 and TRBJ1-4 gives the whole variable domain GAGVSQSPSNKVTEKGKDVELRCDPISGHTALYWYRQSLGQGLEFLIYFQGNSAPDKSGLPSDRFSAERTGGSVSTLTIQRTQQEDSAVYLCASSLDGAGEKLFFGSGTQLSVL.

The chain carries TRBV7-2 and TRBJ1-1; 7 bases map to TRBD1. This CDR3 region has 14 residues. CDR1 and CDR2 from the germline V gene are SGHTA and FQGNSA. Germline trimming cut 5 bases from V and 5 bases from J; bases unmatched to any gene: 8. CDR3 sequence (DNA): TGTGCCAGCAGCCAGGGGGGGGGCAGGACTGAAGCTTTCTTT. Translating it yields CASSQGGGRTEAFF.

This clonotype has just a few counts. The V gene is TRBV7-9, the J gene TRBJ2-1; D unresolved. Germline V gene data show CDR1 as SEHNR and CDR2 as FQNEAQ (reference sequence). The CDR3 is made up of 12 amino acids. The germline V and J ends were trimmed by 5 bases and 13 bases, with 15 bases remaining between them. The DNA for the CDR3 is TGTGCCAGCAGCCCAAGCCCATCCTCTCAGTTCTTC. Amino acid sequence: CASSPSPSSQFF. The full variable domain, rest sourced from reference TRBV7-9 and TRBJ2-1, is DTGVSQNPRHKITKRGQNVTFRCDPISEHNRLYWYRQTLGQGPEFLTYFQNEAQLEKSRLLSDRFSAERPKGSFSTLEIQRTEQGDSAMYLCASSPSPSSQFFGPGTRLTVL.

The J gene is TRBJ1-5, the V gene TRBV10-3; TRBD1 agrees at 7 bases. V gave up 8 bases and J gave up 4 bases; unmatched junction bases: 5. The CDR3 covers 13 residues. CDR1 and CDR2 from the germline V gene are ENHRY and SYGVKD. CDR3 residues: CAIGQEKNQPQHF. DNA for the CDR3: TGTGCCATCGGACAGGAGAAGAATCAGCCCCAGCATTTT.

The J gene is TRBJ2-1, the V gene TRBV12-3 or TRBV12-4, with D uncertain. The assigned J gene may be wrong: the sequence end matches TRBJ2-7 better. CDR3 size: 12 residues. The CDR3 DNA reads as TGTGCCAGCAGTCTACACCACAATGAGCAGTACTTC. Residues: CASSLHHNEQYF.

The chain couples TRBV11-2 to TRBJ2-2, with 10 positions matching TRBD1. The germline gives CDR1 SGHAT, CDR2 FQNNGV. The trim removed 6 bases at V and 5 bases at J, leaving 6 bases unmatched. This CDR3 spans 15 amino acids. In DNA, the CDR3 is TGTGCCAGCAGGTGGACAGGGGGAAAAACCGGGGAGCTGTTTTTT. Translated: CASRWTGGKTGELFF. The whole variable domain, filled in from reference TRBV11-2 and TRBJ2-2, reads EAGVAQSPRYKIIEKRQSVAFWCNPISGHATLYWYQQILGQGPKLLIQFQNNGVVDDSQLPKDRFSAERLKGVDSTLKIQPAKLEDSAVYLCASRWTGGKTGELFFGEGSRLTVL.

V and J are TRBV6-1 and TRBJ1-2, with D unresolved. Germline V gene lookup returns CDR1 MNHNS and CDR2 SASEGT. The CDR3 sequence is 14 residues long. The germline V and J ends were trimmed by 2 bases and 8 bases, with 15 bases remaining between them. CDR3 bases: TGTGCCAGCAGTGAAAGGGCAGATAGAAGAGGCTACACCTTC. Its protein product is CASSERADRRGYTF.

The chain couples TRBV4-1 to TRBJ2-2; 7 nucleotides match TRBD2. There are 18 residues in the CDR3. The ends lost 4 bases at V and 0 bases at J; junction bases unmatched: 11. Looked up from germline, CDR1 is MGHRA and CDR2 is YSYEKL. The CDR3 DNA sequence: TGCGCCAGCAGCCGACAACAACAGCGGGGATCGAACACCGGGGAGCTGTTTTTT. Translating gives CASSRQQQRGSNTGELFF.

The chain employs TRBV9 and TRBJ2-7, with D perhaps TRBD2 (6 bases). The J call may be faulty, since TRBJ2-5 better matches the DNA end. The CDR3 length is 13 residues. Germline assignment: CDR1 SGDLS and CDR2 YYNGEE. The CDR3 is CASARGSGETQYF. Here the CDR3 DNA reads TGTGCCAGCGCTCGGGGTAGCGGAGAGACCCAGTACTTC.

This chain joins TRBV27 and TRBJ1-2; perhaps TRBD1 as D (6 bases). CDR1 and CDR2 (germline): MNHEY, SMNVEV (reference sequence). Trimming cost V 6 bases and J 8 bases, with 16 bases left between them. The CDR3 is made up of 13 amino acids. The CDR3 sequence: CASSPGALYGYTF. The CDR3, as DNA: TGTGCCAGCAGCCCAGGGGCCTTATACGGCTACACCTTC.

This clonotype was detected a few times. The chain links TRBV7-8 to TRBJ2-1; 10 bases map to TRBD2. CDR1 and CDR2 (germline): SGHVS, FQNEAQ. V lost 2 bases to trimming and J lost 7 bases; unmatched junction nucleotides: 5. This CDR3 is built from 15 residues. CDR3 sequence: CASSLTAGGGNEQFF. The CDR3, as DNA: TGTGCCAGCAGCTTAACAGCGGGAGGGGGAAATGAGCAGTTCTTC.

The rearrangement joins TRBV4-2 to TRBJ1-2, with 9 bases fitting TRBD1. The CDR3 covers 15 residues. Germline CDR1 LGHNA, CDR2 YNFKEQ. J gave up 2 bases and V 8 bases, and 9 bases lay outside the gene matches. CDR3 amino acids: CASCPSGTGNYGYTF. The DNA of the CDR3 is TGTGCCAGCTGCCCCTCCGGGACAGGGAACTATGGCTACACCTTC.

The chain links TRBV27 to TRBJ2-3; D is unclear. V was pared by 3 bases and J by 4 bases, with 11 bases between. This CDR3 is 14 amino acids long. Germline V CDR1 and CDR2: MNHEY, SMNVEV (reference sequence). The CDR3, as DNA: TGTGCCAGCAGTTTGGCCGTAAGAGCAGATACGCAGTATTTT. Its protein is CASSLAVRADTQYF.

This clonotype was detected many times. J is TRBJ2-7 and V is TRBV3-1; TRBD2 matches at 7 bases. There are 15 residues in the CDR3. With 4 bases clipped from V and 7 bases from J, the junction kept 13 bases outside the gene matches. Germline lookup yields CDR1 LGHDT and CDR2 YNNKEL (reference sequence). This CDR3 is CASSPGAGVRKEQYF. The CDR3 DNA sequence: TGTGCCAGCAGCCCCGGGGCGGGAGTTCGGAAGGAGCAGTACTTC.

There are a few counts of this clonotype. The chain links TRBV9 to TRBJ2-5, with TRBD2 matching over 7 bases. Trimming at V came to 0 bases and at J to 2 bases, leaving 7 bases not matched to a gene. The CDR3 is made up of 16 amino acids. In germline, CDR1 is SGDLS, CDR2 YYNGEE. The CDR3 reads CASSVGVSGGQETQYF. CDR3 nucleotide sequence: TGTGCCAGCAGCGTAGGGGTATCGGGAGGTCAAGAGACCCAGTACTTC.

The V call is TRBV15, the J call TRBJ2-2, with TRBD2 matching over 13 bases. The J segment lost 5 bases and the V segment lost 6 bases, leaving 12 bases of the junction unmatched. The CDR3 totals 18 residues. Germline values: CDR1 LNHNV, CDR2 YYDKDF (reference sequence). The DNA of the CDR3 is TGTGCCACCAGTACTCGCGGACTAGCGGGAGTAGGTACCGGGGAGCTGTTTTTT. Translation gives CATSTRGLAGVGTGELFF.

There are many counts of this clonotype. The J gene is TRBJ2-1, the V gene TRBV27; tentative D call: TRBD2 (6 bases). Germline assignment: CDR1 MNHEY and CDR2 SMNVEV (reference sequence). The CDR3 runs 11 residues. V was clipped by 6 bases and J by 9 bases, with 9 bases between them. The CDR3 region has the DNA TGTGCCAGCAGCCCCGGGGGTGAGCAGTTCTTC. Translating gives CASSPGGEQFF.

The V and J genes are TRBV9 and TRBJ2-5; no reliable D call. The CDR3 loop spans 15 amino acids. Trimming pared 0 bases from V and 3 bases from J, leaving 12 bases between. The V gene's germline CDR1 is SGDLS and CDR2 YYNGEE. The CDR3 region is CASSVEIRAEETQYF. In nucleotides, the CDR3 is TGTGCCAGCAGCGTAGAGATCCGGGCGGAAGAGACCCAGTACTTC. Full variable domain (missing parts from reference TRBV9 and TRBJ2-5): DSGVTQTPKHLITATGQRVTLRCSPRSGDLSVYWYQQSLDQGLQFLIQYYNGEERAKGNILERFSAQQFPDLHSELNLSSLELGDSALYFCASSVEIRAEETQYFGPGTRLLVL.

This clonotype is a singleton in its sample. A read error may account for a junction end that differs from germline. The rearrangement joins TRBV28 to TRBJ2-1; 13 positions match TRBD2. The CDR3 sequence is 18 residues long. In germline, CDR1 is MDHEN, CDR2 SYDVKM. CDR3 in amino acids: CASKKDRTSGRVYDEQFF. The CDR3 DNA follows: TGTGCCAGCAAGAAGGACAGAACTAGCGGGAGGGTCTACGATGAGCAGTTCTTC.

This clonotype was seen a handful of times. The rearrangement links TRBV27 to TRBJ2-7; D may be TRBD1 or TRBD2 (6 bases each). Germline assignment: CDR1 MNHEY and CDR2 SMNVEV (reference sequence). The germline V and J ends were trimmed by 6 bases and 10 bases, with 25 bases remaining between them. This CDR3 region has 15 residues. The CDR3 here is CASSVSSVRGADQYF. CDR3 nucleotides: TGTGCCAGCAGCGTTTCTTCGGTAAGGGGGGCCGATCAGTACTTC.

The chain joins TRBV29-1 to TRBJ2-3; D remains ambiguous. The germline V gene has CDR1 SQVTM and CDR2 ANQGSEA. The CDR3 covers 11 residues. The germline V and J ends were trimmed by 8 bases and 4 bases, with 10 bases remaining between them. The CDR3 DNA reads TGCAGCACCCGTCTGGCAGATACGCAGTATTTT. This codes for CSTRLADTQYF.

This chain connects TRBV7-9 to TRBJ2-1; possible D gene TRBD1, 6 bases. The J call may not be correct, given that the DNA end is closer to TRBJ2-7. This CDR3 is built from 14 residues. Germline V lookup: CDR1 SEHNR, CDR2 FQNEAQ (reference sequence). This chain's CDR3 is CASSATGTYNEQYF. CDR3 sequence (DNA): TGTGCCAGCAGCGCTACAGGGACCTACAATGAGCAGTACTTC.

As for this clonotype: Possible read error: a much larger clone is one base away. The V and J genes are TRBV3-1 and TRBJ2-7, with unresolved D. Trimming cost V 0 bases and J 3 bases, with 3 bases left between them. Germline V gives CDR1 LGHDT, CDR2 YNNKEL (reference sequence). This CDR3 is built from 12 residues. This CDR3 is CASSQEVYEQYF. In nucleotides, the CDR3 is TGTGCCAGCAGCCAAGAAGTCTACGAGCAGTACTTC.

The chain carries TRBV3-1 and TRBJ1-5, with D tentatively TRBD1 (6 bases). Germline values: CDR1 LGHDT, CDR2 YNNKEL (reference sequence). The V gene lost 6 bases and the J gene lost 0 bases, with 18 bases spanning the gap. The CDR3 is made up of 17 amino acids. DNA of the CDR3: TGTGCCAGCAGTCAAAAACAGGGCAGCTATAGCAATCAGCCCCAGCATTTT. This sequence encodes CASSQKQGSYSNQPQHF.

With regard to this clonotype: A junction end diverges from the germline sequence, so it may reflect a read error. The chain employs TRBV7-8 and TRBJ2-7; possible D gene TRBD1, 5 bases. Germline V CDR1 and CDR2: SGHVS, FQNEAQ. The CDR3 length is 15 residues. The CDR3: CANSLAHRSSYEQYF. In DNA form, the CDR3 reads TGTGCCAACAGCTTAGCTCACAGGTCCTCCTACGAGCAGTACTTC.

This chain links TRBV9 with TRBJ2-1, with D possibly matching TRBD2 (5 bases). The germline V gene encodes CDR1 SGDLS and CDR2 YYNGEE. V was cut by 4 bases and J by 8 bases, with 19 bases left in between. The CDR3 runs 15 residues. In nucleotides, the CDR3 is TGTGCCAGCAGCTCCGGTGTTGGCGCGGGCGATGAGCAGTTCTTC. Amino acids: CASSSGVGAGDEQFF.

This clonotype has a handful of counts. The chain links TRBV9 to TRBJ2-2; weak D call: TRBD1 (5 bases). Germline V CDR1 and CDR2: SGDLS, YYNGEE. The CDR3 consists of 16 residues. V gave up 2 bases and J gave up 1 base, with 12 bases separating them. The CDR3 nucleotides read TGTGCCAGCAGCGTGTTGCCGACAGTGAACACCGGGGAGCTGTTTTTT. Amino acids: CASSVLPTVNTGELFF.

The chain has TRBV6-6 and TRBJ1-1; no reliable D call. The CDR3 has 14 residues. V lost 5 bases and J 4 bases, leaving 14 bases between the germline ends. Germline V lookup: CDR1 MNHNY, CDR2 SVGAGI (reference sequence). CDR3 protein: CASSIDFFGTEAFF. The CDR3 DNA sequence: TGTGCCAGCAGTATCGACTTCTTTGGCACTGAAGCTTTCTTT.

This CDR3 is CSAIEELASYEQYF. In nucleotides, the CDR3 is TGCAGTGCTATCGAAGAACTAGCTTCCTACGAGCAGTACTTC. The chain joins TRBV20-1 to TRBJ2-7, with D maybe TRBD2 (6 bases). The CDR3 is made up of 14 amino acids. With 4 bases removed from V and 1 base from J, the gap between germline ends came to 14 bases. CDR1 is DFQATT and CDR2 is SNEGSKA in the germline V gene (reference sequence).

This chain joins TRBV4-1 and TRBJ2-1; TRBD2 agrees at 14 bases. V shed 1 base, J shed 5 bases, and the junction held 4 bases outside the gene matches. Germline assignment: CDR1 MGHRA and CDR2 YSYEKL. CDR3 length: 17 residues. The CDR3 sequence: CASSQVTSGRANNEQFF. For the CDR3, the DNA is TGCGCCAGCAGCCAAGTGACTAGCGGGAGGGCGAACAATGAGCAGTTCTTC.

V is TRBV29-1 and J is TRBJ2-5; 13 nucleotides agree with TRBD2. CDR1 is SQVTM and CDR2 is ANQGSEA in the germline V gene. This CDR3 spans 13 amino acids. V dropped 3 bases and J dropped 10; count of bases not matched to a gene: 5. For the CDR3, the DNA is TGCAGCGTTGAGGGACTAGCGGGAAGGGACCAGTACTTC. Its protein is CSVEGLAGRDQYF.

The gene calls are TRBV27 and TRBJ2-5; a weak D match, TRBD2 (5 bases). Per germline, CDR1 MNHEY and CDR2 SMNVEV (reference sequence). The CDR3 sequence is 14 residues long. V was clipped by 7 bases and J by 11 bases, with 23 bases between them. The CDR3 DNA reads as TGTGCCAGCACCGGGATAGGCGGGTACAATGAGCAGTACTTC. This encodes CASTGIGGYNEQYF.